This record looks at one T cell receptor beta chain sequence and its context. Source study methods: How many nucleated cells were present was estimated from reference gene primer amplification. Repertoires were generated with immunoSEQ multiplex PCR, while TCRdb's copy carries only in-frame clones and drops some. V and J calls and clone size are those listed in that table; D and trimming were worked out from the DNA. The table shows about 60,000 clones, with approximately 86% occurring only once. The data are from a study of blood T cell repertoires in COVID-19. Study details: The cDNA or gDNA used as material had been derived from T cells, B-cell-depleted T cells, or PBMCs.

The CDR3 is made up of 16 amino acids. Germline CDR1 LGHDT, CDR2 YNNKEL (reference sequence). The ends lost 1 base at V and 5 bases at J; junction bases unmatched: 4. Sequenced input: peripheral blood. This TCR was recovered from a human donor with acute or convalescent COVID-19. The donor label of this sample is uncertain. The V call is TRBV3-1 (or the pseudogene TRBV3-2), the J call TRBJ2-2; TRBD2 matches at 10 bases. Here the CDR3 reads CASSQGRLAGTGELFF. CDR3 DNA: TGTGCCAGCAGCCAAGGGAGACTAGCGGGTACCGGGGAGCTGTTTTTT.